The 28 T cell receptor beta chains listed next were all sequenced from one sample in a study of response to subunit inactivated influenza vaccine. TCRdb analysed the RT-PCR reads with MiXCR anew, one entry per CDR3 protein. The table lists fewer than 650,000 distinct CDR3 sequences, about an eighth of them singletons. Sequenced material: PBMCs from blood, taken roughly 45 days after vaccination. Receptor source: a man between 45 and 60 years old who received an inactivated influenza vaccine.

Only a few counts were recorded for this clonotype. The chain combines TRBV15 with TRBJ2-5; D may be TRBD2 (6 bases). CDR3 length: 15 residues. The V end lost 9 bases, the J end lost 6 bases, and 23 bases lay between the germline ends. Looked up from germline, CDR1 is LNHNV and CDR2 is YYDKDF (reference sequence). This chain's CDR3 is CATTQGTRLGKTQYF. The CDR3 DNA reads TGTGCCACTACTCAAGGGACTCGTTTAGGGAAGACCCAGTACTTC. Full variable domain (outside the CDR3, taken from reference TRBV15 and TRBJ2-5): DAMVIQNPRYQVTQFGKPVTLSCSQTLNHNVMYWYQQKSSQAPKLLFHYYDKDFNNEADTPDNFQSRRPNTSFCFLDIRSPGLGDTAMYLCATTQGTRLGKTQYFGPGTRLLVL.

V is TRBV5-1 and J is TRBJ1-2; D gene ambiguous. Trimming removed 0 bases at V and 2 bases at J, with 8 bases between. CDR3 length: 14 residues. In germline, CDR1 is SGHRS, CDR2 YFSETQ. CDR3 DNA sequence: TGCGCCAGCAGCTTGGATGGCGGAAACTATGGCTACACCTTC. Translating it yields CASSLDGGNYGYTF. The full variable domain, completed using reference TRBV5-1 and TRBJ1-2, is KAGVTQTPRYLIKTRGQQVTLSCSPISGHRSVSWYQQTPGQGLQFLFEYFSETQRNKGNFPGRFSGRQFSNSRSEMNVSTLELGDSALYLCASSLDGGNYGYTFGSGTRLTVV.

This clonotype showed up just a few times. V gene TRBV12-3 or TRBV12-4 combines with J gene TRBJ2-3; D is unclear. This CDR3 region has 14 residues. Trimming cost V 7 bases and J 0 bases, with 11 bases left between them. The CDR3 region is CASIPEPSTDTQYF. The CDR3, as DNA: TGTGCCAGCATCCCGGAACCGAGCACAGATACGCAGTATTTT.

Turning to this clonotype: At one boundary the junction diverges from the germline segment, which might be a read error. The chain is built from TRBV5-6 and TRBJ1-1; TRBD1 is a possible D gene (6 bases). Germline-derived CDR1 and CDR2 are SGHDT and YYEEEE. This CDR3 spans 14 amino acids. CDR3 loop: CASSWTDINTVAFF. In DNA form, the CDR3 reads TGTGCCAGCAGCTGGACAGATATTAACACTGTAGCTTTCTTT.

The sample holds many counts of this clonotype. The rearrangement uses TRBV6-2 or TRBV6-3 and TRBJ1-5; D is uncertain. The CDR3 runs to 13 residues. The germline gives CDR1 MNHEY, CDR2 SVGEGT. Trimming shortened V by 8 bases and J by 0 bases, and 8 bases separated the two germline ends. CDR3 residues: CASRTDSNQPQHF. The CDR3 nucleotides read TGTGCCAGCCGGACGGATAGCAATCAGCCCCAGCATTTT.

The CDR3 reads CATSVRTNTGELFF. The CDR3 coding sequence is TGTGCCACCAGTGTCAGAACGAACACCGGGGAGCTGTTTTTT. The chain combines TRBV24-1 with TRBJ2-2; D gene ambiguous. Germline V gene data show CDR1 as KGHDR and CDR2 as SFDVKD. Trimming took off 5 bases at V and 0 bases at J, with 6 bases between the two ends. The CDR3 covers 14 residues.

This clonotype was recorded many times. CDR3 DNA sequence: TGCAGTGCTAGAGATCTGACTAGCGGGTCCCTAAGGGATACGCAGTATTTT. Translated, it gives CSARDLTSGSLRDTQYF. The chain is built from TRBV20-1 and TRBJ2-3, with 10 bases matching TRBD2. This CDR3 is built from 17 residues. V lost 0 bases and J lost 6; bases outside the gene matches: 12. Germline V gene lookup returns CDR1 DFQATT and CDR2 SNEGSKA (reference sequence).

In its sample, this clonotype was seen a few times. V gene TRBV5-1 combines with J gene TRBJ2-2; possibly TRBD1 or TRBD2 for D (5 bases each). The CDR3 runs to 16 residues. Trimming pared 1 base from V and 0 bases from J, leaving 10 bases between. Germline V gives CDR1 SGHRS, CDR2 YFSETQ. CDR3 sequence: CASSLLRDANTGELFF. CDR3 nucleotides: TGCGCCAGCAGCTTGTTAAGGGACGCGAACACCGGGGAGCTGTTTTTT.

This clonotype was seen many times. Here the CDR3 reads CSARDGGGSSYNEQFF. DNA for the CDR3: TGCAGTGCTAGAGATGGAGGCGGTAGCTCCTACAATGAGCAGTTCTTC. The V gene is TRBV20-1, the J gene TRBJ2-1, with a weak D call TRBD2 (5 bases). Trimming pared 0 bases from V and 0 bases from J, leaving 12 bases between. The CDR3 runs to 16 residues. In germline, CDR1 is DFQATT, CDR2 SNEGSKA (reference sequence).

This clonotype has at least ten counts. V and J are TRBV5-5 and TRBJ1-5; weak D call: TRBD1 (5 bases). The germline CDR1 and CDR2 sequences are SGHKS and YYEKEE (reference sequence). The CDR3 consists of 17 residues. Trimming removed 4 bases at V and 1 base at J, with 18 bases between. CDR3 protein: CASSLGQGGRSNQPQHF. The DNA for the CDR3 is TGTGCCAGCAGCCTCGGTCAGGGAGGACGAAGCAATCAGCCCCAGCATTTT.

The chain is built from TRBV27 and TRBJ2-7, with 12 positions matching TRBD1. The CDR3 length is 14 residues. Germline CDR1 MNHEY, CDR2 SMNVEV (reference sequence). V was clipped by 0 bases and J by 9 bases; unmatched bases: 3. The CDR3 is CASSLSGTGGGQYF. The CDR3 coding sequence is TGTGCCAGCAGTTTATCAGGGACAGGGGGCGGGCAGTACTTC.

The chain couples TRBV20-1 to TRBJ2-7, with TRBD2 matching over 11 bases. This CDR3 spans 17 amino acids. The V segment lost 3 bases and the J segment 3 bases; nucleotides outside the gene matches: 13. In germline, CDR1 is DFQATT, CDR2 SNEGSKA (reference sequence). Here the CDR3 reads CSASHLRGTSGYYEQYF. For the CDR3, the DNA is TGCAGTGCTAGCCACCTTCGGGGGACTAGCGGTTACTACGAGCAGTACTTC.

The V and J genes are TRBV6-5 and TRBJ1-6; 8 nucleotides line up with TRBD1. Germline CDR1 and CDR2: MNHEY and SVGAGI. The CDR3 has 15 amino acids. V shed 2 bases, J shed 7 bases, and the junction held 4 bases outside the gene matches. The CDR3 sequence: CASSYGRTGNSPLHF. CDR3 coding DNA: TGTGCCAGCAGTTACGGCAGGACAGGGAATTCACCCCTCCACTTT.

This clonotype occurred a few times. The CDR3 DNA follows: TGTGCCAGCTCACCAAGGGCTGGGCAGGATTACGAGCAGTACTTC. As protein: CASSPRAGQDYEQYF. The chain recombines TRBV18 with TRBJ2-7; no clear D. V was cut by 2 bases and J by 4 bases, with 15 bases left in between. Per germline, CDR1 KGHSH and CDR2 LQKENI. This CDR3 is built from 15 residues.

V gene TRBV7-2 combines with J gene TRBJ1-2, with 7 bases fitting TRBD1. J lost 4 bases, V lost 5 bases, and 13 bases had no gene match. The CDR3 runs 16 residues. CDR1 SGHTA and CDR2 FQGNSA come from the germline V gene. CDR3 amino acids: CASSRTGTEVPYGYTF. The CDR3 region has the DNA TGTGCCAGCAGCCGTACTGGGACAGAGGTCCCCTATGGCTACACCTTC.

This rearrangement joins TRBV6-6 to TRBJ2-5, with TRBD1 matching 8 bases. V shed 6 bases and J 3 bases; nucleotides not matched to a gene: 3. This CDR3 has 13 residues. The germline V gene has CDR1 MNHNY and CDR2 SVGAGI (reference sequence). CDR3 sequence: CASRQTGEETQYF. CDR3 in DNA: TGTGCCAGCAGGCAGACAGGGGAAGAGACCCAGTACTTC.

CDR3 sequence (DNA): TGCAGTGCTAGCGCCGGGACAGTCAACAATGAGCAGTTCTTC. Amino acid sequence: CSASAGTVNNEQFF. The J gene is TRBJ2-1, the V gene TRBV20-1, with 7 bases that match TRBD1. Germline V gene sequence: CDR1 DFQATT, CDR2 SNEGSKA (reference sequence). CDR3 length: 14 amino acids. The V and J ends lost 3 bases and 5 bases, in that order; junction bases with no gene match: 7.

There are many counts of this clonotype. The CDR3 region has the DNA TGTGCCATTCAACTGGGGGGCCAAGAGACCCAGTACTTC. Its translation is CAIQLGGQETQYF. J is TRBJ2-5 and V is TRBV10-3, with a weak D call TRBD2 (6 bases). Germline CDR1 ENHRY, CDR2 SYGVKD. V lost 9 bases, J lost 1 base, and 12 bases lay in between. This CDR3 spans 13 amino acids.

This clonotype was seen more than once but under ten times. Since the CDR3 does not end with the conserved phenylalanine or tryptophan, this likely comes from a read error. The V gene is TRBV11-1, the J gene TRBJ2-3; 10 bases line up with TRBD2. J lost 6 bases, V lost 2 bases, and 14 bases had no gene match. The germline gives CDR1 SGHAT, CDR2 FQDESV (reference sequence). The CDR3 is 18 residues long. As DNA, the CDR3 is TGTGCCAGCAGCTTATTGCCCCGGAGCGGGAGGGCCCTGGATACGCAGTATTCT. This translates into CASSLLPRSGRALDTQYS.

There are a few counts of this clonotype. The gene calls are TRBV20-1 and TRBJ2-7; 7 bases map to TRBD2. Germline V gene lookup returns CDR1 DFQATT and CDR2 SNEGSKA (reference sequence). The CDR3 has 13 amino acids. V was pared by 5 bases and J by 4 bases, with 8 bases of the junction left unmatched. The CDR3 region has the DNA TGCAGTGCTTCGGGGGGAGGGAAGTACGAGCAGTACTTC. Protein: CSASGGGKYEQYF.

This clonotype came up many times. The rearrangement uses TRBV28 and TRBJ2-3, with D hard to call. V lost 2 bases and J lost 2, with 8 bases in between. Germline assignment: CDR1 MDHEN and CDR2 SYDVKM. There are 14 residues in the CDR3. DNA for the CDR3: TGTGCCAGCAGTTTAGGAGAGAACACAGATACGCAGTATTTT. It translates to CASSLGENTDTQYF.

This clonotype was recorded at least ten times. The chain joins TRBV18 to TRBJ2-7, with 9 bases that match TRBD1. The CDR3 totals 17 residues. Germline CDR1 KGHSH, CDR2 LQKENI. The V and J ends lost 3 bases and 1 base, in that order; junction bases with no gene match: 10. The CDR3 DNA follows: TGTGCCAGCTCACCTTTGGAAACCGGGACAGGGTCCTACGAGCAGTACTTC. Its protein product is CASSPLETGTGSYEQYF.

The chain couples TRBV6-5 to TRBJ1-1; D call uncertain. Per the germline V gene, CDR1 is MNHEY and CDR2 is SVGAGI. The ends were cut back, 0 bases at V and 7 bases at J, with 15 bases in the middle. CDR3 size: 15 residues. CDR3 protein: CASSYSGMGNFEAFF. CDR3 nucleotide sequence: TGTGCCAGCAGTTACTCGGGGATGGGGAACTTTGAAGCTTTCTTT.

V usage is TRBV24-1 and J usage is TRBJ1-2; the match to TRBD1 covers 7 bases. J was trimmed by 8 bases and V by 1 base; bases with no gene match: 3. This CDR3 has 13 amino acids. Germline V gene lookup returns CDR1 KGHDR and CDR2 SFDVKD. Written as DNA, the CDR3 is TGTGCCACCAGTGATTTCTCAGGGGGAGGCTACACCTTC. Protein sequence: CATSDFSGGGYTF.

This clonotype was seen only a few times. The V and J genes are TRBV7-9 and TRBJ2-6; 9 positions match TRBD1. Germline loops: CDR1 SEHNR, CDR2 FQNEAQ (reference sequence). V lost 3 bases, J lost 2 bases, and 2 bases stayed unmatched. This CDR3 contains 16 residues. Here the CDR3 DNA reads TGTGCCAGCAGCTTGGGACAGGGTACTGGGGCCAACGTCCTGACTTTC. Translated, it gives CASSLGQGTGANVLTF.

This clonotype was observed at least ten times. This sequence joins TRBV20-1 and TRBJ2-7; possibly TRBD1 or TRBD2 for D (5 bases each). With 6 bases removed from V and 6 bases from J, the gap between germline ends came to 21 bases. CDR3 length equals 14 residues. The germline CDR1 and CDR2 sequences are DFQATT and SNEGSKA (reference sequence). The CDR3 loop reads CSALGGSLGSEQYF. CDR3 coding DNA: TGCAGTGCCCTTGGGGGTTCCTTGGGGTCCGAGCAGTACTTC.

This clonotype was counted a few times. The chain uses TRBV28 and TRBJ2-6; D not certain. Germline-derived CDR1 and CDR2 are MDHEN and SYDVKM. This CDR3 spans 18 amino acids. Trimming left V 3 bases short and J 2 bases short, with 17 bases between. The CDR3 coding sequence is TGTGCCAGCAGTTTCCCACTTTCCGGGCAGACTGGGGCCAACGTCCTGACTTTC. Translated: CASSFPLSGQTGANVLTF.

This clonotype was counted between two and nine times. The chain combines TRBV29-1 with TRBJ1-1; D may be TRBD1 (6 bases). The CDR3 covers 14 residues. The V gene's germline CDR1 is SQVTM and CDR2 ANQGSEA. V lost 6 bases to trimming and J lost 5 bases, with 19 bases between them. In nucleotides, the CDR3 is TGCAGCGTCTCCCGGGGGGCAGGAGGAACTGAAGCTTTCTTT. It yields the protein CSVSRGAGGTEAFF.